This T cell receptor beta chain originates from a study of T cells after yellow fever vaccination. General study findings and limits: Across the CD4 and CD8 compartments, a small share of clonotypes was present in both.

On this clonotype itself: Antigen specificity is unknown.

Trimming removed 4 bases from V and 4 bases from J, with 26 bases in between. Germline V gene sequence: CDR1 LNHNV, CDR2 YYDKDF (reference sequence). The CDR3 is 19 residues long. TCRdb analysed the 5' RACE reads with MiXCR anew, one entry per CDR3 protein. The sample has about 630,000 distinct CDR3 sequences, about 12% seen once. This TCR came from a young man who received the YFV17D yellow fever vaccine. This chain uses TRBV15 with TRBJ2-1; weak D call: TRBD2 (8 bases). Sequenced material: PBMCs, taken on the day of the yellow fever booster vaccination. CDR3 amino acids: CATSTGAGGRSGRYNEQFF. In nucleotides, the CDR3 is TGTGCCACCAGCACCGGGGCAGGGGGAAGGAGCGGGAGATACAATGAGCAGTTCTTC.